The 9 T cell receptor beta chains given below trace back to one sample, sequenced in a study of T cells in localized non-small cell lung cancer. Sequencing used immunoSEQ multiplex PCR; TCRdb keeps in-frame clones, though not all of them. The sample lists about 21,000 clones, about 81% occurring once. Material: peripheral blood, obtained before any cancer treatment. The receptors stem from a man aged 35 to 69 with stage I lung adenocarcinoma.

The CDR3: CASSPPGSGRSEQFF. CDR3 DNA: TGTGCCAGCAGTCCCCCGGGTAGCGGGAGGAGTGAGCAGTTCTTC. This chain uses TRBV27 with TRBJ2-1, with TRBD2 identical over 10 bases. CDR1 is MNHEY and CDR2 is SMNVEV in the germline V gene (reference sequence). With 5 bases clipped from V and 9 bases from J, the junction kept 10 bases outside the gene matches. CDR3 length: 15 residues.

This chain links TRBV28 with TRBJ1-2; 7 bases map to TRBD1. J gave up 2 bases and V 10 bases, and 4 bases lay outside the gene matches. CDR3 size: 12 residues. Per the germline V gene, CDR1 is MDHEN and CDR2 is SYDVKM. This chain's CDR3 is CANRDRNYGYTF. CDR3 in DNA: TGTGCCAACCGGGACAGAAACTATGGCTACACCTTC.

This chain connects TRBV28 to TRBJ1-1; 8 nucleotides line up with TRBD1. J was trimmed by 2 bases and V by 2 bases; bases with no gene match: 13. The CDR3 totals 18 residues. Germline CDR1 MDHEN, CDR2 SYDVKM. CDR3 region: CASSLATGVIGGNTEAFF. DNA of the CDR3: TGTGCCAGCAGTTTAGCGACAGGGGTGATAGGTGGCAACACTGAAGCTTTCTTT.

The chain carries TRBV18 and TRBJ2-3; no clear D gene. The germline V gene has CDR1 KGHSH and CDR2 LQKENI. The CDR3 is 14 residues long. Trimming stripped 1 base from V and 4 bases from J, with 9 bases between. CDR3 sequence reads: CASSPQWAPDTQYF. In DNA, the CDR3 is TGTGCCAGCTCACCACAATGGGCGCCAGATACGCAGTATTTT. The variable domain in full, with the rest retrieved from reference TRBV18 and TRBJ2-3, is NAGVMQNPRHLVRRRGQEARLRCSPMKGHSHVYWYRQLPEEGLKFMVYLQKENIIDESGMPKERFSAEFPKEGPSILRIQQVVRGDSAAYFCASSPQWAPDTQYFGPGTRLTVL.

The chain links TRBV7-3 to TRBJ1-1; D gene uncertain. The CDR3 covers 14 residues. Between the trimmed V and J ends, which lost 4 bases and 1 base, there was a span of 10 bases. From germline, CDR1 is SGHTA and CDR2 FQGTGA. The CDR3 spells CASSSRPENTEAFF. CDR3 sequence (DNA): TGTGCCAGCAGCTCCCGACCGGAGAACACTGAAGCTTTCTTT.

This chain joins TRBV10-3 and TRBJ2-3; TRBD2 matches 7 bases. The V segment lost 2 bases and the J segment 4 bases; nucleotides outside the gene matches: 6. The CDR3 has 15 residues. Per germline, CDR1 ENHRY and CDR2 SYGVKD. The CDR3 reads CAISERVGGADTQYF. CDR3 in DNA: TGTGCCATCAGTGAGAGGGTGGGGGGGGCAGATACGCAGTATTTT.

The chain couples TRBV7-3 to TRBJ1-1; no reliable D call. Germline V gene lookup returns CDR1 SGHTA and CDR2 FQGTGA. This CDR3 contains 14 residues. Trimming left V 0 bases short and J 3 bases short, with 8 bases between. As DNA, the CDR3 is TGTGCCAGCAGCTTAACAGGAGCTGACACTGAAGCTTTCTTT. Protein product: CASSLTGADTEAFF.

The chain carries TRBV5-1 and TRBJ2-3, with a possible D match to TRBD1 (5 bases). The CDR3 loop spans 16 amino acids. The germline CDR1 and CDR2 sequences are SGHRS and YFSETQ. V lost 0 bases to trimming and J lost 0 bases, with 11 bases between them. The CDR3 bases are TGCGCCAGCAGCTTGGGGGGCGTTTCTAGCACAGATACGCAGTATTTT. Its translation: CASSLGGVSSTDTQYF. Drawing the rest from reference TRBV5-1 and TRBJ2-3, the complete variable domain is KAGVTQTPRYLIKTRGQQVTLSCSPISGHRSVSWYQQTPGQGLQFLFEYFSETQRNKGNFPGRFSGRQFSNSRSEMNVSTLELGDSALYLCASSLGGVSSTDTQYFGPGTRLTVL.

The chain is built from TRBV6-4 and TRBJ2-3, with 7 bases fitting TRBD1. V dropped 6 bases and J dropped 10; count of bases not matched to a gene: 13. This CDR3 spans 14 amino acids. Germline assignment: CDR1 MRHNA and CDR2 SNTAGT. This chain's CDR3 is CASSDRVEGSPQYF. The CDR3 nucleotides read TGTGCCAGCAGCGACAGGGTTGAAGGATCCCCGCAGTATTTT.